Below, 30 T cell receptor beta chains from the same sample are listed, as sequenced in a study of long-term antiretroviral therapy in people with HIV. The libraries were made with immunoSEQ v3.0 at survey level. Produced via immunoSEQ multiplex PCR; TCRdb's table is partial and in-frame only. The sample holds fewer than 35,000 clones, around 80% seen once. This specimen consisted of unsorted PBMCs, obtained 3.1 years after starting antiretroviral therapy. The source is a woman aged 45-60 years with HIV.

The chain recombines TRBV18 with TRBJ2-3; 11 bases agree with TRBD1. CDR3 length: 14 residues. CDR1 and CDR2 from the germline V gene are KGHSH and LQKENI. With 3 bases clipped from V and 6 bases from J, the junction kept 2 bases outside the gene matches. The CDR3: CASSPGDRGDTQYF. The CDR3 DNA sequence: TGTGCCAGCTCACCGGGGGACAGGGGGGATACGCAGTATTTT.

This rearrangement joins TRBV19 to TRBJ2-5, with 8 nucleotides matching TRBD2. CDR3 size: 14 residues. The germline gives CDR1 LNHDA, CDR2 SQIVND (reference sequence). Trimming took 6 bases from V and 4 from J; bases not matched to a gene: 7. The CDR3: CASSGGALGETQYF. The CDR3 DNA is TGTGCCAGTAGCGGGGGGGCGCTGGGAGAGACCCAGTACTTC.

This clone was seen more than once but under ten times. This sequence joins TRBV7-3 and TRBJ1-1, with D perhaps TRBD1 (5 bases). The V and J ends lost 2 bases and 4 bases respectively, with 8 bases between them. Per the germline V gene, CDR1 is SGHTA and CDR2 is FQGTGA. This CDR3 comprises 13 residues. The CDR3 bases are TGTGCCAGCAGCTTAGATAGGGGCACTGAAGCTTTCTTT. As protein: CASSLDRGTEAFF.

CDR3 loop: CASRNLAWETQYF. The CDR3 bases are TGTGCCAGCAGAAATTTAGCCTGGGAGACCCAGTACTTC. The chain uses TRBV7-8 and TRBJ2-5, with D uncertain. The CDR3 length is 13 residues. V was cut by 6 bases and J by 5 bases, with 13 bases left in between. Germline loops: CDR1 SGHVS, CDR2 FQNEAQ. Filled out from reference TRBV7-8 and TRBJ2-5, the complete variable domain reads GAGVSQSPRYKVAKRGQDVALRCDPISGHVSLFWYQQALGQGPEFLTYFQNEAQLDKSGLPSDRFFAERPEGSVSTLKIQRTQQEDSAVYLCASRNLAWETQYFGPGTRLLVL.

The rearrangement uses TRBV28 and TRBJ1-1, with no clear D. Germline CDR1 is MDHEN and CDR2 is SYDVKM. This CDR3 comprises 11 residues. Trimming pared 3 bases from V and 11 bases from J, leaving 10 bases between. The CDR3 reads CASSFKAVAFF. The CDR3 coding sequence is TGTGCCAGCAGTTTTAAGGCTGTGGCTTTCTTT.

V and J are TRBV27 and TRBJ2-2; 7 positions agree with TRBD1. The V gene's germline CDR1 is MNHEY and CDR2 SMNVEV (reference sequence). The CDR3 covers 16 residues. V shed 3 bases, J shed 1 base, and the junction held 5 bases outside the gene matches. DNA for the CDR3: TGTGCCAGCAGTTTGATCCGGGACAGGAACACCGGGGAGCTGTTTTTT. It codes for CASSLIRDRNTGELFF.

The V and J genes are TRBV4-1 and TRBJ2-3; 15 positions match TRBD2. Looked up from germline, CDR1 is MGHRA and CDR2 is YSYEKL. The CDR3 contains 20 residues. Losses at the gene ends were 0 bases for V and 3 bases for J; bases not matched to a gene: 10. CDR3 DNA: TGCGCCAGCAGCCAAGAACCGCCGGGACTAGCGGGGGGAAGGACAGATACGCAGTATTTT. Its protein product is CASSQEPPGLAGGRTDTQYF.

The CDR3: CASTMRLVQETQYF. The CDR3, as DNA: TGTGCCAGCACTATGAGACTAGTACAAGAGACCCAGTACTTC. The chain uses TRBV7-9 and TRBJ2-5; maybe TRBD2 (6 bases). Trimming took 7 bases from V and 2 from J, leaving 14 bases between them. Germline V gives CDR1 SEHNR, CDR2 FQNEAQ (reference sequence). This CDR3 contains 14 residues. Variable domain in full (rest from reference TRBV7-9 and TRBJ2-5): DTGVSQNPRHKITKRGQNVTFRCDPISEHNRLYWYRQTLGQGPEFLTYFQNEAQLEKSRLLSDRFSAERPKGSFSTLEIQRTEQGDSAMYLCASTMRLVQETQYFGPGTRLLVL.

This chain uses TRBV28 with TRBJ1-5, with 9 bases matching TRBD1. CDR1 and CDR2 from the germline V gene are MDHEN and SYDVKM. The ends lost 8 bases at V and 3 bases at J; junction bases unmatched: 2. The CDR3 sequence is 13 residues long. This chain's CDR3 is CASWDRANQPQHF. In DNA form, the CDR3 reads TGTGCCAGCTGGGACAGGGCCAATCAGCCCCAGCATTTT.

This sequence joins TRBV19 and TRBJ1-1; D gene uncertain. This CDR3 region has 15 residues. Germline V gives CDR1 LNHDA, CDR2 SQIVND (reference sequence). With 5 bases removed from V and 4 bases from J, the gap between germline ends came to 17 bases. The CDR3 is CASSLSRAHATEAFF. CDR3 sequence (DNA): TGTGCCAGTAGTTTATCCCGGGCCCATGCCACTGAAGCTTTCTTT.

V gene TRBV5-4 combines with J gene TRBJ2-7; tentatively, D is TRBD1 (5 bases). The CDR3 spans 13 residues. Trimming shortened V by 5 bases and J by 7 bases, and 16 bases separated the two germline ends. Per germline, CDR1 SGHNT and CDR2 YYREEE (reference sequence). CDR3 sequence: CASSPTWGGEQYF. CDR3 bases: TGTGCCAGCAGTCCTACCTGGGGCGGTGAGCAGTACTTC. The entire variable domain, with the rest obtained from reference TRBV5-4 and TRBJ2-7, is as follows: ETGVTQSPTHLIKTRGQQVTLRCSSQSGHNTVSWYQQALGQGPQFIFQYYREEENGRGNFPPRFSGLQFPNYSSELNVNALELDDSALYLCASSPTWGGEQYFGPGTRLTVT.

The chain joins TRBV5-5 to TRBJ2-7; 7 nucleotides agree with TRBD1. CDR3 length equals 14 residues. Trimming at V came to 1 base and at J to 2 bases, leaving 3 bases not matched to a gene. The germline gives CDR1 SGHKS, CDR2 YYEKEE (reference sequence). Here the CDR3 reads CASSLFGTAYEQYV. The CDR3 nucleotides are TGTGCCAGCAGCTTGTTCGGGACAGCCTACGAGCAGTACGTC.

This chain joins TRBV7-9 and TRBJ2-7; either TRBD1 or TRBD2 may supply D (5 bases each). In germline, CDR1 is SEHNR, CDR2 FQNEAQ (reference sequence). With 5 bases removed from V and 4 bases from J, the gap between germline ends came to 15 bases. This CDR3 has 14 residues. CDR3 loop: CASSHSGTGYEQYV. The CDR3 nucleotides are TGTGCCAGCAGCCATTCCGGGACGGGTTACGAGCAGTACGTC.

The CDR3 nucleotides are TGTGCCAGCTCACAAGGACAGGGAGCCTACGAGCAGTACGTC. Its protein is CASSQGQGAYEQYV. The rearrangement uses TRBV18 and TRBJ2-7, with TRBD1 identical over 8 bases. The germline V gene has CDR1 KGHSH and CDR2 LQKENI. With 4 bases clipped from V and 2 bases from J, the junction kept 4 bases outside the gene matches. The CDR3 runs 14 residues.

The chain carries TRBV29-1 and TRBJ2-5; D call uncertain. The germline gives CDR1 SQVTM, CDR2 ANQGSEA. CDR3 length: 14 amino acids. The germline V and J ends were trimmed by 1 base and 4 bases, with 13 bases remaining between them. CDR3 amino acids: CSVEGGVGPETQYF. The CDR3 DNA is TGCAGCGTTGAAGGGGGTGTCGGTCCAGAGACCCAGTACTTC.

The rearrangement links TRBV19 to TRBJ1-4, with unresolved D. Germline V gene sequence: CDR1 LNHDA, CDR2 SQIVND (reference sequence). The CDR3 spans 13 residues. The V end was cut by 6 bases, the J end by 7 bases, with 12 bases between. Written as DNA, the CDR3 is TGTGCCAGTAGATGGGGTGGCGGTGAAAAACTGTTTTTT. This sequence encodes CASRWGGGEKLFF. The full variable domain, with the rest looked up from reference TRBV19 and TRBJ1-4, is DGGITQSPKYLFRKEGQNVTLSCEQNLNHDAMYWYRQDPGQGLRLIYYSQIVNDFQKGDIAEGYSVSREKKESFPLTVTSAQKNPTAFYLCASRWGGGEKLFFGSGTQLSVL.

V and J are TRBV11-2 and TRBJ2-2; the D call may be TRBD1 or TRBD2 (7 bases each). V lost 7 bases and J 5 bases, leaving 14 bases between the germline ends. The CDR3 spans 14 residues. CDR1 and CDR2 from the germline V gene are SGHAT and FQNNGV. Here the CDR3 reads CASTGGGHTGELFF. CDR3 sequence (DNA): TGTGCCAGCACAGGGGGGGGCCATACCGGGGAGCTGTTTTTT.

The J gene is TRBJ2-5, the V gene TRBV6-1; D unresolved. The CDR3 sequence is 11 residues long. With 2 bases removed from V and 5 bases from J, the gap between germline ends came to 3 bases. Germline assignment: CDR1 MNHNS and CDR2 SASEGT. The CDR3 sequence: CASSEWETQYF. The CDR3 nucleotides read TGTGCCAGCAGTGAATGGGAGACCCAGTACTTC.

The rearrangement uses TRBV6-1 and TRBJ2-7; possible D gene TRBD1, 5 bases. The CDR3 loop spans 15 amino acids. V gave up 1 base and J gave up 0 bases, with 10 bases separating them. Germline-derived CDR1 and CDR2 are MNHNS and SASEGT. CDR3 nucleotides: TGTGCCAGCAGTGAAGAGGGGCTACTCTCCTACGAGCAGTACTTC. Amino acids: CASSEEGLLSYEQYF.

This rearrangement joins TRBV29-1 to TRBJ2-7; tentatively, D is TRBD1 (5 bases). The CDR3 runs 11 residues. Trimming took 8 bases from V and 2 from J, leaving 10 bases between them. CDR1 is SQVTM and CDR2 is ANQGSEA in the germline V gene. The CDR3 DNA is TGCAGCTTCCGGACAACCTACGAGCAGTACTTC. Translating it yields CSFRTTYEQYF.

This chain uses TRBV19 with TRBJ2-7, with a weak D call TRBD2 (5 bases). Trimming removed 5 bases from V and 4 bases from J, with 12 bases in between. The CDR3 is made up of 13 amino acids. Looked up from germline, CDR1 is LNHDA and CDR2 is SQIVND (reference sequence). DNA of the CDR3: TGTGCCAGTAGTCGGACTGCCCGATACGAGCAGTACTTC. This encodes CASSRTARYEQYF.

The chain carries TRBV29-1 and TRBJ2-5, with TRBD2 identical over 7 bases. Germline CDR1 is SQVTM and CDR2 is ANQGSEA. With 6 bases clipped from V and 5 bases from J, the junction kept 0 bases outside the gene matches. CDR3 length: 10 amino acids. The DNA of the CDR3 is TGCAGCGTGGGGGGGGAGACCCAGTACTTC. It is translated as CSVGGETQYF.

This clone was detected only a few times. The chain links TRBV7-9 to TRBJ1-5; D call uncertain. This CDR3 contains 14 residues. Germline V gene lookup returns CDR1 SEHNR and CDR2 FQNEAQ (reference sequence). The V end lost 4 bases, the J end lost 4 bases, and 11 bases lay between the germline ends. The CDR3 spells CASSSLDGNQPQHF. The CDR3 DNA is TGTGCCAGCAGCTCCTTAGACGGGAATCAGCCCCAGCATTTT.

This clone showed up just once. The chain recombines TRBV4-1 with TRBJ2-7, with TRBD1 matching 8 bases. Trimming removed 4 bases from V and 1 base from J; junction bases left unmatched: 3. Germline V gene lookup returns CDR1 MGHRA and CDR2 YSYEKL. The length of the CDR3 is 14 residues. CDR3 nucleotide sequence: TGCGCCAGCAGCCTGGGGACAGGATCCTACGAGCAGTACGTC. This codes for CASSLGTGSYEQYV.

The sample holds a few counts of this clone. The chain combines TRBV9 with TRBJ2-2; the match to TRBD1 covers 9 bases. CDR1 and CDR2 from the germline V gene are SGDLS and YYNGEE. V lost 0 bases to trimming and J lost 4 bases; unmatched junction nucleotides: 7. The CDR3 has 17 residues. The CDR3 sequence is CASSVEGTGLRTGELFF. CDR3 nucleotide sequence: TGTGCCAGCAGCGTAGAGGGGACAGGGCTACGCACCGGGGAGCTGTTTTTT.

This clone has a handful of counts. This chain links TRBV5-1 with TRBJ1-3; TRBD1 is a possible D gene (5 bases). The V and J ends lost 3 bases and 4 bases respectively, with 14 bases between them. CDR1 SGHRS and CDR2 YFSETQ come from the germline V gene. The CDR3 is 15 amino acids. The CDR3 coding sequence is TGCGCCAGCAGCTCAGACAGTCCACGGGGAAACACCATATATTTT. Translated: CASSSDSPRGNTIYF.

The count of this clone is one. CDR3 amino acids: CASSALYDQETQYF. In nucleotides, the CDR3 is TGTGCCAGCAGCGCCCTCTATGATCAAGAGACCCAGTACTTC. The V gene is TRBV9, the J gene TRBJ2-5; D remains ambiguous. The CDR3 covers 14 residues. The V end was cut by 3 bases, the J end by 2 bases, with 11 bases between. CDR1 is SGDLS, CDR2 YYNGEE, per germline.

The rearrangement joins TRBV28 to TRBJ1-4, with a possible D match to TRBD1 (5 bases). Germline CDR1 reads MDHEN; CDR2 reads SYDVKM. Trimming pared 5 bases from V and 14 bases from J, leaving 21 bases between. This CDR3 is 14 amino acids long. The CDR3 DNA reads TGTGCCAGCAGTCTCCGGGACGGGACTGGGGGGCTGTTTTTT. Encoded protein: CASSLRDGTGGLFF.

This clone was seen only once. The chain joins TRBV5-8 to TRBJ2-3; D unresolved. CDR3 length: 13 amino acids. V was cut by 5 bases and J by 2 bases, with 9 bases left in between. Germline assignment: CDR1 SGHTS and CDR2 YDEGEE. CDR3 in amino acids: CASSYQPTDTQYF. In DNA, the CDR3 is TGTGCCAGCAGTTACCAACCCACAGATACGCAGTATTTT.

The CDR3 coding sequence is TGCGCCAGCAGTGAGGCCCGTCTTAACTATGGCTACACCTTC. Protein sequence: CASSEARLNYGYTF. The genes are TRBV10-2 and TRBJ1-2; D gene ambiguous. The V and J ends lost 2 bases and 1 base respectively, with 8 bases between them. CDR1 is WSHSY and CDR2 is SAAADI in the germline V gene. This CDR3 region has 14 residues.